This entry lists 29 T cell receptor beta chains sequenced from one sample in a study of blood T cells in healthy people across ages. The authors ran a second PCR of about 6 to 11 cycles using a sample-barcoded 5' primer and a J-beta primer mix. TCRdb processed the 5' RACE reads anew with MiXCR; each CDR3 protein has one entry. This table has over 500,000 distinct CDR3 sequences, 52% appearing once. Sequenced input: blood. Receptor source: a woman of 80 years or more in good health.

This clonotype was detected once. V and J are TRBV20-1 and TRBJ2-3; D possibly corresponds to TRBD2 (6 bases). CDR1 DFQATT and CDR2 SNEGSKA come from the germline V gene (reference sequence). V dropped 1 base and J dropped 6 bases, with 11 bases sitting between them. The length of the CDR3 is 13 residues. The CDR3 nucleotides are TGCAGTGCTAGAGGGCTAGCGCCCGATACGCAGTATTTT. This codes for CSARGLAPDTQYF.

The chain combines TRBV7-2 with TRBJ2-1; D remains ambiguous. The CDR3 extends over 15 amino acids. Germline CDR1 and CDR2: SGHTA and FQGNSA. V gave up 1 base and J gave up 0 bases, with 7 bases separating them. CDR3 sequence: CASSLVDGSYNEQFF. The CDR3 DNA reads TGTGCCAGCAGCTTAGTTGACGGCTCCTACAATGAGCAGTTCTTC.

This clonotype showed up many times. This sequence joins TRBV20-1 and TRBJ2-3; TRBD2 matches at 8 bases. Germline loops: CDR1 DFQATT, CDR2 SNEGSKA (reference sequence). This CDR3 region has 14 residues. V lost 5 bases, J lost 0 bases, and 4 bases stayed unmatched. This chain's CDR3 is CSAPVAGSTDTQYF. The CDR3 nucleotides read TGCAGTGCTCCGGTAGCGGGGAGCACAGATACGCAGTATTTT.

CDR3 nucleotides: TGTGCCAGCAGCACAAACAGGGGTCCAATAGCCAAAAACATTCAGTACTTC. Translation gives CASSTNRGPIAKNIQYF. This chain joins TRBV3-1 and TRBJ2-4; 7 nucleotides agree with TRBD1. Trimming cost V 5 bases and J 0 bases; bases outside gene matches: 10. The CDR3 loop spans 17 amino acids. Germline V gene sequence: CDR1 LGHDT, CDR2 YNNKEL (reference sequence).

This clonotype was recorded a few times. The chain is built from TRBV6-1 and TRBJ2-3, with D perhaps being TRBD1 or TRBD2 (5 bases each). The CDR3 sequence is 15 residues long. Trimming removed 8 bases from V and 2 bases from J, with 17 bases in between. The germline CDR1 and CDR2 sequences are MNHNS and SASEGT. The CDR3 reads CASLALRGITDTQYF. The CDR3, as DNA: TGTGCCAGCTTAGCCTTGAGGGGTATCACAGATACGCAGTATTTT.

This clonotype was counted many times. V usage is TRBV29-1 and J usage is TRBJ1-1; D remains ambiguous. CDR3 length: 14 amino acids. V dropped 8 bases and J dropped 2 bases, with 18 bases sitting between them. Germline values: CDR1 SQVTM, CDR2 ANQGSEA. The CDR3 loop is CSLGSKGGNTEAFF. CDR3 DNA sequence: TGCAGCTTGGGATCTAAGGGCGGTAACACTGAAGCTTTCTTT.

In the case of this clonotype: It may be a read error: a sequence one base away is much more abundant. V gene TRBV28 combines with J gene TRBJ2-7; 11 nucleotides agree with TRBD2. J gave up 2 bases and V 6 bases, and 21 bases lay outside the gene matches. In germline, CDR1 is MDHEN, CDR2 SYDVKM. The CDR3 is made up of 20 amino acids. CDR3 amino acids: CASSRSPGLAGGQRPYEQYF. CDR3 DNA sequence: TGTGCCAGCAGCCGAAGCCCTGGGCTAGCGGGAGGCCAAAGGCCCTACGAGCAGTACTTC. Full variable domain (remainder filled in from reference TRBV28 and TRBJ2-7): DVKVTQSSRYLVKRTGEKVFLECVQDMDHENMFWYRQDPGLGLRLIYFSYDVKMKEKGDIPEGYSVSREKKERFSLILESASTNQTSMYLCASSRSPGLAGGQRPYEQYFGPGTRLTVT.

This chain connects TRBV6-6 to TRBJ2-1; 10 nucleotides align to TRBD1. J lost 8 bases, V lost 0 bases, and 10 bases had no gene match. Germline assignment: CDR1 MNHNY and CDR2 SVGAGI (reference sequence). There are 17 residues in the CDR3. CDR3 residues: CASSYSFPGQGSDEQFF. The CDR3 region has the DNA TGTGCCAGCAGTTACTCGTTCCCGGGACAGGGGTCGGATGAGCAGTTCTTC.

The rearrangement uses TRBV30 and TRBJ1-3; no clear D. CDR3 length equals 12 residues. Trimming took off 3 bases at V and 3 bases at J, with 6 bases between the two ends. Germline lookup yields CDR1 GTSNPN and CDR2 SVGIG (reference sequence). CDR3 nucleotides: TGTGCCTGGAGCCCGGTTGGAAACACCATATATTTT. Translating it yields CAWSPVGNTIYF.

The chain links TRBV20-1 to TRBJ2-1, with TRBD2 matching 12 bases. The junction had 2 bases not matched to a gene; V was cut back by 0 bases and J by 2 bases. CDR3 length: 16 amino acids. CDR1 DFQATT and CDR2 SNEGSKA come from the germline V gene (reference sequence). The CDR3 loop reads CSARDSSGRAYNEQFF. The DNA for the CDR3 is TGCAGTGCTAGAGATTCTAGCGGGAGGGCCTACAATGAGCAGTTCTTC.

This chain uses TRBV20-1 with TRBJ1-5; 12 bases line up with TRBD1. Looked up from germline, CDR1 is DFQATT and CDR2 is SNEGSKA (reference sequence). This CDR3 is 15 amino acids long. The V segment lost 6 bases and the J segment 8 bases; nucleotides outside the gene matches: 11. As DNA, the CDR3 is TGCAGTGCGCGGGGACAGGGGGCGTATTGGAAGCCCCAGCATTTT. As protein: CSARGQGAYWKPQHF.

This clonotype was seen only once. Just one base apart from a much larger clone, this may be a read error. This sequence joins TRBV9 and TRBJ2-1, with 7 bases lining up with TRBD1. CDR1 is SGDLS, CDR2 YYNGEE, per germline. Trimming at V came to 4 bases and at J to 13 bases, leaving 17 bases not matched to a gene. The CDR3 contains 15 residues. The CDR3 loop reads CASSITQGGRETQFF. The CDR3 coding sequence is TGTGCCAGCAGCATTACGCAAGGGGGCAGAGAGACCCAGTTCTTC.

V usage is TRBV29-1 and J usage is TRBJ1-3, with D uncertain. Germline V lookup: CDR1 SQVTM, CDR2 ANQGSEA. The CDR3 runs 12 residues. Trimming pared 2 bases from V and 7 bases from J, leaving 9 bases between. In DNA form, the CDR3 reads TGCAGCGTTGAATTCGATGGGAACACCATATATTTT. It translates to CSVEFDGNTIYF.

This chain links TRBV12-3 or TRBV12-4 with TRBJ2-5, with D unclear. V lost 3 bases to trimming and J lost 0 bases, with 14 bases between them. This CDR3 is built from 16 residues. The CDR3, as DNA: TGTGCCAGCAGTTTGTTGTTTGGGATGTACCAAGAGACCCAGTACTTC. Protein product: CASSLLFGMYQETQYF.

The table lists this clonotype with a few counts. The V and J genes are TRBV3-1 and TRBJ2-7; D may be TRBD2 (5 bases). The CDR3 is made up of 13 amino acids. Trimming left V 7 bases short and J 3 bases short, with 13 bases between. From germline, CDR1 is LGHDT and CDR2 YNNKEL (reference sequence). CDR3 region: CASTLSGLYEQYF. CDR3 DNA: TGTGCCAGCACCCTGAGCGGTCTCTACGAGCAGTACTTC.

This chain links TRBV29-1 with TRBJ1-1; 9 bases are a match to TRBD1. This CDR3 spans 12 amino acids. Germline CDR1 is SQVTM and CDR2 is ANQGSEA. Trimming removed 7 bases from V and 4 bases from J; junction bases left unmatched: 4. CDR3 sequence: CSGSDRGTEAFF. In DNA, the CDR3 is TGCAGCGGTTCGGACAGGGGCACTGAAGCTTTCTTT.

The chain links TRBV29-1 to TRBJ2-3; 10 bases align to TRBD2. V was clipped by 5 bases and J by 6 bases; unmatched bases: 8. The CDR3 runs to 14 residues. CDR1 and CDR2 (germline): SQVTM, ANQGSEA. CDR3 amino acids: CSVILAGLTDTQYF. The CDR3 nucleotides are TGCAGCGTTATACTAGCGGGGCTAACGGATACGCAGTATTTT.

The chain combines TRBV12-3 or TRBV12-4 with TRBJ1-4; a weak D match, TRBD1 (6 bases). Trimming took off 6 bases at V and 6 bases at J, with 14 bases between the two ends. The CDR3 sequence is 14 residues long. This chain's CDR3 is CASSHLGGDEKLFF. CDR3 nucleotides: TGTGCCAGCAGCCATCTGGGGGGCGATGAAAAACTGTTTTTT.

This clonotype was counted at least ten times. V gene TRBV7-2 combines with J gene TRBJ2-3, with D maybe TRBD2 (6 bases). The CDR3 has 15 residues. The V end was cut by 5 bases, the J end by 2 bases, with 14 bases between. CDR1 is SGHTA and CDR2 is FQGNSA in the germline V gene. CDR3 bases: TGTGCCAGCAGCCGATCCGGGGGTCCCACAGATACGCAGTATTTT. Translation gives CASSRSGGPTDTQYF.

The chain has TRBV21-1 and TRBJ2-3; the table gives TRBD2 as D, unverified against the DNA. TRBV21-1 is noted as a pseudogene. This CDR3 region has 16 residues. CDR3 loop: CASRKLAGPSTDTQYF. In nucleotides, the CDR3 is TGTGCCAGCAGGAAACTAGCGGGGCCAAGCACAGATACGCAGTATTTT.

This clonotype appeared many times. The chain couples TRBV20-1 to TRBJ2-7, with a weak D call TRBD1 (6 bases). CDR1 is DFQATT, CDR2 SNEGSKA, per germline (reference sequence). Trimming pared 5 bases from V and 2 bases from J, leaving 13 bases between. This CDR3 spans 13 amino acids. CDR3 loop: CSAGRTVTYEQYF. The CDR3 coding sequence is TGCAGTGCTGGACGGACAGTTACCTACGAGCAGTACTTC.

Comments on this clonotype: It may be a read error: a sequence one base away is much more abundant. The CDR3 end shows no conserved phenylalanine or tryptophan, and so a read error is likely. This rearrangement joins TRBV5-1 to TRBJ2-7; possible D gene TRBD1, 6 bases. CDR1 is SGHRS and CDR2 is YFSETQ in the germline V gene. The V gene lost 0 bases and the J gene lost 3 bases, with 10 bases spanning the gap. The CDR3 loop spans 14 amino acids. CDR3 residues: CASSLDRVYYEQYL. Here the CDR3 DNA reads TGCGCCAGCAGCTTGGACAGGGTCTACTACGAGCAGTACTTG.

This clonotype was counted many times. The chain links TRBV20-1 to TRBJ2-1, with TRBD2 as a possible D gene (6 bases). With 3 bases removed from V and 9 bases from J, the gap between germline ends came to 12 bases. This CDR3 is built from 12 residues. Germline values: CDR1 DFQATT, CDR2 SNEGSKA (reference sequence). CDR3 nucleotide sequence: TGCAGTGCTAGTGGGGGACTGGCTGAGCAGTTCTTC. Its protein is CSASGGLAEQFF.

The J gene is TRBJ2-3, the V gene TRBV6-2 or TRBV6-3, with D maybe TRBD1 (6 bases). CDR1 is MNHEY, CDR2 SVGEGT, per germline. The CDR3 totals 18 residues. Trimming removed 4 bases from V and 5 bases from J, with 25 bases in between. The DNA for the CDR3 is TGTGCCAGCAGTTTCCAATACTCTCGACAGGCTGTCCAAGATACGCAGTATTTT. As protein: CASSFQYSRQAVQDTQYF.

This clonotype has a count of ten or more. V is TRBV7-3 and J is TRBJ2-3, with 13 nucleotides matching TRBD2. J gave up 6 bases and V 4 bases, and 7 bases lay outside the gene matches. In germline, CDR1 is SGHTA, CDR2 FQGTGA. This CDR3 is 16 amino acids long. The CDR3 DNA is TGTGCCAGCAGCTCCACGACTAGCGGGGGGAGGGATACGCAGTATTTT. This translates into CASSSTTSGGRDTQYF.

The sample holds a few counts of this clonotype. The rearrangement joins TRBV7-8 to TRBJ2-1, with D maybe TRBD2 (5 bases). V lost 5 bases to trimming and J lost 0 bases, with 17 bases between them. Germline CDR1 SGHVS, CDR2 FQNEAQ. The CDR3 covers 17 residues. Written as DNA, the CDR3 is TGTGCCAGCAGCCTCAACCCTCGGAGGAGCTCCTACAATGAGCAGTTCTTC. It is translated as CASSLNPRRSSYNEQFF.

This clonotype was observed a handful of times. This chain connects TRBV5-1 to TRBJ2-1, with 7 bases lining up with TRBD2. J lost 2 bases, V lost 0 bases, and 2 bases had no gene match. Germline V gives CDR1 SGHRS, CDR2 YFSETQ. This CDR3 is built from 15 residues. The CDR3 nucleotides read TGCGCCAGCAGCTTGGGGGGGGGTACCTACAATGAGCAGTTCTTC. It encodes CASSLGGGTYNEQFF.

The J gene is TRBJ2-1, the V gene TRBV2; TRBD1 matches at 9 bases. The junction had 4 bases not matched to a gene; V was cut back by 5 bases and J by 5 bases. CDR3 size: 14 residues. CDR1 is SNHLY, CDR2 FYNNEI, per germline. The CDR3 DNA sequence: TGTGCCAGCAGTATAAGGACAGGGGACAATGAGCAGTTCTTC. It translates to CASSIRTGDNEQFF.

On this clonotype: Germline is not matched at one junction end, which may reflect a read error. The V and J genes are TRBV27 and TRBJ2-1; D is unresolved. The CDR3 is 13 amino acids. From germline, CDR1 is MNHEY and CDR2 SMNVEV (reference sequence). The CDR3 DNA follows: TGTGCCAGCAGTGTATCGGCAAACAATGAGCAGTTCTTC. It encodes CASSVSANNEQFF.